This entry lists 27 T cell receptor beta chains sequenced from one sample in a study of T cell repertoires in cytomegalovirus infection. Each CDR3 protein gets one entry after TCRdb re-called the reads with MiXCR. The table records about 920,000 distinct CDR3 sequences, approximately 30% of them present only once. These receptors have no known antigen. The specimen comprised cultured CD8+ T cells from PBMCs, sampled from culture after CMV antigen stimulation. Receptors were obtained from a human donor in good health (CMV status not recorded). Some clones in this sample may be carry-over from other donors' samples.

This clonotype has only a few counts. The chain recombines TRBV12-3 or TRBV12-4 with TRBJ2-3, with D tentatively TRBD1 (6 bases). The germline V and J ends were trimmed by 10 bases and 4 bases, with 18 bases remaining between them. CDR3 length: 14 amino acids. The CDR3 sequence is CATETGTLSDTQYF. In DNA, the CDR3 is TGTGCCACCGAAACCGGGACACTCTCAGATACGCAGTATTTT.

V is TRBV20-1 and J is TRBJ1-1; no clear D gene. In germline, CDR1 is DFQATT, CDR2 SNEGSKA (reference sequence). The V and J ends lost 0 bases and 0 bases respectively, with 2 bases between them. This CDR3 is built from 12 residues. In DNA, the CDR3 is TGCAGTGCTAGAGACATGAACACTGAAGCTTTCTTT. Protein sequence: CSARDMNTEAFF.

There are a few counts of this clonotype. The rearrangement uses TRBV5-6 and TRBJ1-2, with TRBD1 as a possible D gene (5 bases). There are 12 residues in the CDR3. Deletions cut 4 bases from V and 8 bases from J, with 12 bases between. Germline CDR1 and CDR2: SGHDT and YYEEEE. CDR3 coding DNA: TGTGCCAGCAGCAACCGGGGGAGAGGCTACACCTTC. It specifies CASSNRGRGYTF.

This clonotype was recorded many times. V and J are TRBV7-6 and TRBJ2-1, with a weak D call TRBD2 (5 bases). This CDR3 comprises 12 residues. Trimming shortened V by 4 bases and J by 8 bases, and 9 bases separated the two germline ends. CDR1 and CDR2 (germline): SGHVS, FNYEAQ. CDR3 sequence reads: CASSYTGDEQFF. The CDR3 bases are TGTGCCAGCAGCTATACCGGGGATGAGCAGTTCTTC.

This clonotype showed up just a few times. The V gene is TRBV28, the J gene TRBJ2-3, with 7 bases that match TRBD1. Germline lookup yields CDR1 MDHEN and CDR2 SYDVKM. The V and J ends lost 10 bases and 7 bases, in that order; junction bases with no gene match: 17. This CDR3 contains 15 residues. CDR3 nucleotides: TGTGCCATCCCACCCCGACAGGGAATCTATAATACGCAGTATTTT. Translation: CAIPPRQGIYNTQYF.

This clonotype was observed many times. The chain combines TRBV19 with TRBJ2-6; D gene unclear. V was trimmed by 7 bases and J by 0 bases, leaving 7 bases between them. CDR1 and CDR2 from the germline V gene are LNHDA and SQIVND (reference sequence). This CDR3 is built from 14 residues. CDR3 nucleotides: TGTGCCAGTACCGAGAGCTCTGGGGCCAACGTCCTGACTTTC. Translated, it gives CASTESSGANVLTF.

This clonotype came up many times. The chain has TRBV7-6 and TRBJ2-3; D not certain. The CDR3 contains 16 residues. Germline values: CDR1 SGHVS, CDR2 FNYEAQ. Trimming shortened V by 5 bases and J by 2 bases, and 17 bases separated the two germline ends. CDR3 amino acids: CASSRPPLGFTDTQYF. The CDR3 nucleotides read TGTGCCAGCAGCCGGCCCCCCCTAGGGTTCACAGATACGCAGTATTTT.

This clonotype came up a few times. The CDR3 loop reads CASSAPGESSEQYV. As DNA, the CDR3 is TGTGCCAGTAGTGCGCCAGGGGAAAGCTCCGAGCAGTACGTC. The V and J genes are TRBV19 and TRBJ2-7, with D possibly being TRBD1 (6 bases). The ends were cut back, 5 bases at V and 6 bases at J, with 17 bases in the middle. The CDR3 runs to 14 residues. Germline V CDR1 and CDR2: LNHDA, SQIVND (reference sequence).

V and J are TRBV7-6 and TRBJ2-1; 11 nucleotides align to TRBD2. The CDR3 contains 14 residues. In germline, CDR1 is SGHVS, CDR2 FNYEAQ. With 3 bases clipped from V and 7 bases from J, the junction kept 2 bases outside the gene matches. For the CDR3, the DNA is TGTGCCAGCAGCTTTAGCGGGGGGGTTAATGAGCAGTTCTTC. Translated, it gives CASSFSGGVNEQFF.

The CDR3 coding sequence is TGTGCCAGCAGCCCGACGTCGGGTTCCCTCGACGGTGAGCAGTTCTTC. This codes for CASSPTSGSLDGEQFF. The chain joins TRBV7-9 to TRBJ2-1; no reliable D call. The V end was cut by 5 bases, the J end by 9 bases, with 23 bases between. There are 16 residues in the CDR3. CDR1 and CDR2 (germline): SEHNR, FQNEAQ (reference sequence). The entire variable domain, with the rest obtained from reference TRBV7-9 and TRBJ2-1, is as follows: DTGVSQNPRHKITKRGQNVTFRCDPISEHNRLYWYRQTLGQGPEFLTYFQNEAQLEKSRLLSDRFSAERPKGSFSTLEIQRTEQGDSAMYLCASSPTSGSLDGEQFFGPGTRLTVL.

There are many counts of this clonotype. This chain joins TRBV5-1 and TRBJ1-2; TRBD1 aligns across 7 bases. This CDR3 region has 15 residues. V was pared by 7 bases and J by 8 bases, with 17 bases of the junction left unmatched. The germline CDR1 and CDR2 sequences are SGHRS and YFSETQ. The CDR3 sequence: CASFEGQFNFHGYTF. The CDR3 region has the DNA TGCGCCAGCTTTGAGGGACAGTTTAACTTCCACGGCTACACCTTC.

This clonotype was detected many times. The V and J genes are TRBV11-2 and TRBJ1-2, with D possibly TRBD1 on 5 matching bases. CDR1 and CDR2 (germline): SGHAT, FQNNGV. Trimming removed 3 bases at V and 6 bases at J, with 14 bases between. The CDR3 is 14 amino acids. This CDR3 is CASSFIRQSNGYTF. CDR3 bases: TGTGCCAGCAGCTTTATCCGACAGAGCAATGGCTACACCTTC.

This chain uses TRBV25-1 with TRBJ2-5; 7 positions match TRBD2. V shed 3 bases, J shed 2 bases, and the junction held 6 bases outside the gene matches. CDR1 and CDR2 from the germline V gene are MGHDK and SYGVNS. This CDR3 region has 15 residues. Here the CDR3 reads CASSDQWGGQETQYF. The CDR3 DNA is TGTGCCAGCAGTGACCAATGGGGGGGGCAAGAGACCCAGTACTTC. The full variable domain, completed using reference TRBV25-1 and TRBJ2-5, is EADIYQTPRYLVIGTGKKITLECSQTMGHDKMYWYQQDPGMELHLIHYSYGVNSTEKGDLSSESTVSRIRTEHFPLTLESARPSHTSQYLCASSDQWGGQETQYFGPGTRLLVL.

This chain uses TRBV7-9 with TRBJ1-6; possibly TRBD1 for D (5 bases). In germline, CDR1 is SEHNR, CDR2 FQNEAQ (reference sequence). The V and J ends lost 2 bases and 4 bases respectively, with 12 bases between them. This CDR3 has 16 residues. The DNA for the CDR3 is TGTGCCAGCAGCTTAACCGGGACGGTTTATAATTCACCCCTCCACTTT. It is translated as CASSLTGTVYNSPLHF.

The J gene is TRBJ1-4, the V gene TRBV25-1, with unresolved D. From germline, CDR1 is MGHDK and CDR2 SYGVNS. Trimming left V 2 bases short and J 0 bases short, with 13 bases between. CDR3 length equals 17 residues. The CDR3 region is CASSENGVPATNEKLFF. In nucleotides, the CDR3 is TGTGCCAGCAGTGAAAATGGGGTACCCGCAACTAATGAAAAACTGTTTTTT.

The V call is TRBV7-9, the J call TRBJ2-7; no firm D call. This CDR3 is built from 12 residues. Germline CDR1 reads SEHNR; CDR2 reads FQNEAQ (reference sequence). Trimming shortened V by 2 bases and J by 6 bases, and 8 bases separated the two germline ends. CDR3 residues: CASSLSNGEQYV. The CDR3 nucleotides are TGTGCCAGCAGCTTAAGTAACGGCGAGCAGTACGTC.

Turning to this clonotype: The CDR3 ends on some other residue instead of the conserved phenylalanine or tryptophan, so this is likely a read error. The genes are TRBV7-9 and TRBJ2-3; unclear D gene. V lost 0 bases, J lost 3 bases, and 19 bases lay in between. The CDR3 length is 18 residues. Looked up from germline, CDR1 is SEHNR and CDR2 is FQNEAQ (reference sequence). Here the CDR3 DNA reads TGTGCCAGCAGCTTAGCTCCCCTCGTTTCCACAAGAACAGATACGCAGTATTCT. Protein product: CASSLAPLVSTRTDTQYS.

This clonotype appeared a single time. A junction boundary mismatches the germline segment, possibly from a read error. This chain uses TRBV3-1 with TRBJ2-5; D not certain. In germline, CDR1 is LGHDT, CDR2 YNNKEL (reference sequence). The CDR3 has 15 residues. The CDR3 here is CVSSQDGLPQETQYF. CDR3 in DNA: TGTGTCAGCAGCCAAGACGGCCTACCCCAAGAGACCCAGTACTTC.

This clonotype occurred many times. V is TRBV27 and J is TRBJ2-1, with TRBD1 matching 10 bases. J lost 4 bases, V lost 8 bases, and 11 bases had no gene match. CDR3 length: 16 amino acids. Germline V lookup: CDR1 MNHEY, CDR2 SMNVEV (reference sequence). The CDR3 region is CASRPLPGQGYNEQFF. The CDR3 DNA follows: TGTGCCAGCCGACCTCTACCGGGACAGGGGTACAATGAGCAGTTCTTC.

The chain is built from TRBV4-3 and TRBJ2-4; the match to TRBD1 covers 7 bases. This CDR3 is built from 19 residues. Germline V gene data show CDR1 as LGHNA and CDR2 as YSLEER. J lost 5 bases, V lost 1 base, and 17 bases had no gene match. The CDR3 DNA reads TGCGCCAGCAGCCAAGGGCCCCCCCGGAACAGGGGCCTCGAAAACATTCAGTACTTC. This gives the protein CASSQGPPRNRGLENIQYF.

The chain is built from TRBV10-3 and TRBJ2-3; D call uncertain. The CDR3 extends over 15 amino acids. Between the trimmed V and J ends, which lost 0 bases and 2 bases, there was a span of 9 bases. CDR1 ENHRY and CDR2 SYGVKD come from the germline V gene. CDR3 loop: CAISESTKTTDTQYF. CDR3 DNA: TGTGCCATCAGTGAGTCGACCAAAACCACAGATACGCAGTATTTT.

CDR3 sequence: CASSLDFRATNTDTQYF. The CDR3 coding sequence is TGTGCCAGCAGCTTGGACTTCAGGGCTACTAACACAGATACGCAGTATTTT. J is TRBJ2-3 and V is TRBV7-9, with D perhaps assigned TRBD1 or TRBD2 (5 bases each). The ends were cut back, 3 bases at V and 2 bases at J, with 18 bases in the middle. Germline V gives CDR1 SEHNR, CDR2 FQNEAQ (reference sequence). This CDR3 has 17 amino acids. Filled out from reference TRBV7-9 and TRBJ2-3, the complete variable domain reads DTGVSQNPRHKITKRGQNVTFRCDPISEHNRLYWYRQTLGQGPEFLTYFQNEAQLEKSRLLSDRFSAERPKGSFSTLEIQRTEQGDSAMYLCASSLDFRATNTDTQYFGPGTRLTVL.

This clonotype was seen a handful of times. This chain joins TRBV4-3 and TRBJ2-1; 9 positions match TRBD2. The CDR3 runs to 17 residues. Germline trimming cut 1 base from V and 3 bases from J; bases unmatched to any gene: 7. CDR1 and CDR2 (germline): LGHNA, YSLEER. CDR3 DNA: TGCGCCAGCAGCCAAGCAAGGTCTAGCGGGGTCTACAATGAGCAGTTCTTC. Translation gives CASSQARSSGVYNEQFF.

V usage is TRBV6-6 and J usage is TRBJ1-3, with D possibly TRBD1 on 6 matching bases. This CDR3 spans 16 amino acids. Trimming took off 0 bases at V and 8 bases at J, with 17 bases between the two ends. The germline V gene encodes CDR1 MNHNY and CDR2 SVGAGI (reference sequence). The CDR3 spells CASSYSAPQGRDTIYF. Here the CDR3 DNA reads TGTGCCAGCAGTTACTCGGCCCCGCAGGGGCGGGACACCATATATTTT.

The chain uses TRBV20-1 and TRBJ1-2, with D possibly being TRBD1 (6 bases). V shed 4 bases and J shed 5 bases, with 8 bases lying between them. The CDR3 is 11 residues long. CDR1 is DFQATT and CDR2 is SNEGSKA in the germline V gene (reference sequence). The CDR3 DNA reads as TGCAGTGCTACGGGGGCTTATGGCTACACCTTC. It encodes CSATGAYGYTF.

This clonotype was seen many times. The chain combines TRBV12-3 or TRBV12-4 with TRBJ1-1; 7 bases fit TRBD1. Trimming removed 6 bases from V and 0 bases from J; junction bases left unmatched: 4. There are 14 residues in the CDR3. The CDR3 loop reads CASRLTGMNTEAFF. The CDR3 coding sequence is TGTGCCAGCAGGCTGACAGGGATGAACACTGAAGCTTTCTTT.

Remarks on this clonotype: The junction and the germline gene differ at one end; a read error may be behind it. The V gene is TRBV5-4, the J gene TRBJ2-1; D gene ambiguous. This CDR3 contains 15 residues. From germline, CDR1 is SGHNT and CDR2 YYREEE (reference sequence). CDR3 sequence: CVSSHRLGSYNEQFF. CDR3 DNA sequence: TGTGTCAGCAGCCACCGGTTGGGCTCCTACAATGAGCAGTTCTTC.